This TCR beta chain was recorded in a study of cytomegalovirus exposure and HLA in healthy donors. Points from the study as a whole: Whilst most TCR sequences proved rare, a subset of public TCRs occurred across many donors. More clonal expansion characterized HLA-associated TCR beta chains than equally common others in a later analysis. CMV serostatus was the only immune exposure information that was available. Of the V segments, some could not be distinguished, including TRBV6-2 and TRBV6-3, and were excluded.

The trim removed 6 bases at V and 5 bases at J, leaving 10 bases unmatched. Looked up from germline, CDR1 is MNHNS and CDR2 is SASEGT. This CDR3 has 15 residues. The table lists this clone with a count of one. The antigen is not known. This PCR relied on a set of 60 Vbeta primers and 13 Jbeta primers. Clones were sequenced by immunoSEQ multiplex PCR, and TCRdb holds only the in-frame ones, with some missing. The sample shows over 150,000 clones, approximately 80% of them seen only once. The sample comprised PBMCs. The chain couples TRBV6-1 to TRBJ2-1, with 7 bases identical to TRBD1. The sequence derives from a man in his forties or fifties in good health and CMV-seropositive. CDR3 DNA sequence: TGTGCCAGCAGATTACCGGGACAGTCTAACAATGAGCAGTTCTTC. This gives the protein CASRLPGQSNNEQFF.